The rows below give T cell receptor beta chains drawn from one sample of a study of blood T cell repertoires in COVID-19. Profiling relied on immunoSEQ multiplex PCR, and the TCRdb table lists in-frame clones only, not all of them. The repertoire holds approximately 220,000 clones, with approximately 88% as singletons. The sample taken for sequencing was peripheral blood. These receptor sequences come from a middle-aged man with acute or convalescent COVID-19. The CDR3 runs from the conserved cysteine through the conserved F or W. A D gene is named only where the DNA matches it firmly. A clone size is listed for some rows: how often the clone was seen (once, few, many), or a class if it is expanded.

V: TRBV2; size: few; J: TRBJ2-2; D: .; DNA: TGTGCCAGCAGTGAAAGGGAGGTGAACACCGGGGAGCTGTTTTTT; CDR3: CASSEREVNTGELFF
V: TRBV29-1; size: .; J: TRBJ2-3; D: .; DNA: TGCAGCGGCGCGGAGCGGGTCAACACAGATACGCAGTATTTT; CDR3: CSGAERVNTDTQYF
V: TRBV5-4; size: .; J: TRBJ2-2; D: .; DNA: TGTGCCAGCAGCTCCGGTAGAAACACCGGGGAGCTGTTTTTT; CDR3: CASSSGRNTGELFF
V: TRBV3-1/TRBV3-2; size: .; J: TRBJ1-1; D: .; DNA: TGTGCCAGCAGCCAAAGGACAGAGGGTACTGAAGCTTTCTTT; CDR3: CASSQRTEGTEAFF
V: TRBV7-3; size: .; J: TRBJ2-5; D: .; DNA: TGTGCCAGCAGCTTGGGGGGACGGGAAGAGACCCAGTACTTC; CDR3: CASSLGGREETQYF
V: TRBV5-1; size: .; J: TRBJ1-2; D: .; DNA: TGCGCCAGCAGCTTGGAACAGGGCGGAAACTATGGCTACACCTTC; CDR3: CASSLEQGGNYGYTF
V: TRBV4-1; size: .; J: TRBJ2-1; D: .; DNA: TGCGCCAGCAGCCCCCGTATGGCCAATGAGCAGTTCTTC; CDR3: CASSPRMANEQFF
V: TRBV5-4; size: .; J: TRBJ2-7; D: TRBD2; DNA: TGTGCCAGCAGCTCCCCCGGCGGGAGGAGCTCCTACGAGCAGTACTTC; CDR3: CASSSPGGRSSYEQYF
V: TRBV27; size: .; J: TRBJ2-3; D: .; DNA: TGTGCCAGCAGTTTACTCCCCGCGGGGAGCACAGATACGCAGTATTTT; CDR3: CASSLLPAGSTDTQYF
V: TRBV24-1; size: .; J: TRBJ2-7; D: TRBD2; DNA: TGTGCCACCAGTGATTTGCTGGGGACTAGCGGGCCCTCCTACGAGCAGTACTTC; CDR3: CATSDLLGTSGPSYEQYF
V: TRBV10-3; size: .; J: TRBJ1-1; D: TRBD1; DNA: TGTGCCATCAGTGAAGGACAGGGCAACGCTGAAGCTTTCTTT; CDR3: CAISEGQGNAEAFF
V: TRBV27; size: once; J: TRBJ2-3; D: TRBD2; DNA: TGTGCCAGCAGCATCTCGGGACTAGCGGCTAGCACAGATACGCAGTATTTT; CDR3: CASSISGLAASTDTQYF
V: TRBV6-4; size: .; J: TRBJ1-6; D: TRBD1; DNA: TGTGCCAGCACCCGGACAGGGGAAGAGGATTCACCCCTCCACTTT; CDR3: CASTRTGEEDSPLHF
V: TRBV3-1/TRBV3-2; size: .; J: TRBJ2-2; D: .; DNA: TGTGCCAGCAGCCAAGCTAGCGCCGGGGAGCTGTTTTTT; CDR3: CASSQASAGELFF
V: TRBV3-1/TRBV3-2; size: .; J: TRBJ2-6; D: .; DNA: TGTGCCAGCAGCGTCACCGGACGGGGAAATCCCTGGGCCAACGTCCTGACTTTC; CDR3: CASSVTGRGNPWANVLTF
V: TRBV30; size: .; J: TRBJ1-2; D: .; DNA: TGTGCCTGGAGTCCCCAAGGAGGGACCGGCTACACCTTC; CDR3: CAWSPQGGTGYTF
V: TRBV19; size: .; J: TRBJ1-2; D: TRBD1; DNA: TGTGCCAGTAGTACCAGACAGGGAAGAGATGGCTACACCTTC; CDR3: CASSTRQGRDGYTF
V: TRBV19; size: .; J: TRBJ2-5; D: .; DNA: TGTGCCAGTAGTATGTCTCAGACTAGGATTGGAACCCAGTACTTC; CDR3: CASSMSQTRIGTQYF
V: TRBV11-2; size: .; J: TRBJ1-1; D: TRBD1; DNA: TGTGCCAGCAGCTCGGGACAGAGTCGTGAAGCTTTCTTT; CDR3: CASSSGQSREAFF
V: TRBV2; size: .; J: TRBJ2-1; D: .; DNA: TGTGCCAGCAAGGGAAGGGGGAGCTCCTACAATGAGCAGTTCTTC; CDR3: CASKGRGSSYNEQFF
V: TRBV5-1; size: .; J: TRBJ1-1; D: .; DNA: TGCGCCAGCAGCCCACTAATCGTCGGGGGGACTGAAGCTTTCTTT; CDR3: CASSPLIVGGTEAFF
V: TRBV19; size: once; J: TRBJ2-1; D: .; DNA: TGTGCCAGTAGTATTCTAGGGGGAAATGAGCAGTTCTTC; CDR3: CASSILGGNEQFF
V: TRBV7-9; size: .; J: TRBJ1-2; D: TRBD1; DNA: TGTGCCAGCAGCTTAGGCCGGACAGGCAACCCCTCTGCTAACTATGGCTACACCTTC; CDR3: CASSLGRTGNPSANYGYTF
V: TRBV3-1/TRBV3-2; size: .; J: TRBJ1-2; D: .; DNA: TGTGCCAGCAGCCAAGACGGCCAGGAAGAGAATGGCTACACCTTC; CDR3: CASSQDGQEENGYTF
V: TRBV9; size: .; J: TRBJ1-2; D: .; DNA: TGTGCCAGCAGCACGCGACAGACCGATCGCTACACCTTC; CDR3: CASSTRQTDRYTF
V: TRBV27; size: .; J: TRBJ2-1; D: .; DNA: TGTGCCAGCAGTCACGGCAAAGGCGGGGAGCAGTTCTTC; CDR3: CASSHGKGGEQFF
V: TRBV4-1; size: .; J: TRBJ2-7; D: .; DNA: TGCGCCAGCAGCTACCAGACTGGAGTCTCCTACGAGCAGTACTTC; CDR3: CASSYQTGVSYEQYF
V: TRBV9; size: .; J: TRBJ1-1; D: TRBD1; DNA: TGTGCCAGCAGCGTAGGGGTGGGACAGGGGAGACCTTTCTTT; CDR3: CASSVGVGQGRPFF